Listed here is a single T cell receptor (beta chain). The sample comes from a study of CD8 T cells in Susac syndrome. In contrast to the negatively isolated CD8+ and CD4+ T cells, TEMRA cells were FACS-enriched. V was cut by 6 bases and J by 4 bases, with 12 bases left in between. Germline V gene sequence: CDR1 LNHDA, CDR2 SQIVND (reference sequence). The CDR3 is 13 residues long. RNA amounts of about 0.45 to 1 ug underwent reverse transcription with random hexamers. TCRdb independently ran MiXCR on the immunoSEQ multiplex PCR reads; one entry per CDR3 protein. Of 100,000 to 150,000 distinct CDR3 sequences in the sample, 94% were seen once.

The source material was CD4+ T cells from PBMCs. This TCR derives from a human donor in good health. The genes are TRBV19 and TRBJ2-5; D is possibly TRBD2 (6 bases). The CDR3 loop reads CASRQGGSETQYF. The CDR3 nucleotides are TGTGCCAGTAGGCAGGGAGGATCAGAGACCCAGTACTTC.